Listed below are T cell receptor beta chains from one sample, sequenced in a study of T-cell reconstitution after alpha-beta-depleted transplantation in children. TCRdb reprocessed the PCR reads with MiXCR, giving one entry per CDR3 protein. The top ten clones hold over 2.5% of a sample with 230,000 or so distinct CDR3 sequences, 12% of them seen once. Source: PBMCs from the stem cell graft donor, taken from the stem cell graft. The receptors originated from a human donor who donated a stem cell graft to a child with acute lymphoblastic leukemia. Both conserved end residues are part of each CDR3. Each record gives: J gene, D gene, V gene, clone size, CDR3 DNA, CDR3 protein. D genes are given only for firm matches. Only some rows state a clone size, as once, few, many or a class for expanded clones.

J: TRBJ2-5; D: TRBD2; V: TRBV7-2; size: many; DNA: TGTGCCAGCAGGACTAGCGGGAGTGGGGAGACCCAGTACTTC; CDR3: CASRTSGSGETQYF
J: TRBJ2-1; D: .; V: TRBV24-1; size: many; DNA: TGTGCCACCAGTGCCATTCTAGCGCAAGGTGGGAATGAGCAGTTCTTC; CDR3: CATSAILAQGGNEQFF
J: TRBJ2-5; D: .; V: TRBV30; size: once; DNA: TGTACCTGGAGTGTAAGGGAATGGTACCAAGAGACCCAGTACTTC; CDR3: CTWSVREWYQETQYF
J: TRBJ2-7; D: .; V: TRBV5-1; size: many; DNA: TGCGCCAGCAGCTCCTTGACCTACGAGCAGTACTTC; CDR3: CASSSLTYEQYF
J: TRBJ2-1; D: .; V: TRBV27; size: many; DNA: TGTGCCAGCATGGGGGGAGATGGGGATGAGCAGTTCTTC; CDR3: CASMGGDGDEQFF
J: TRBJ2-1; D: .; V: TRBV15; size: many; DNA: TGTGCCACCAGCAGAGATAGTAGGAGAAATGAGCAGTTCTTC; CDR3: CATSRDSRRNEQFF
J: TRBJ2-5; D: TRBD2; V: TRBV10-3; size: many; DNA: TGTGCCATCAGTGAGTCAGCGGGGGGGCACCAAGAGACCCAGTACTTC; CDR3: CAISESAGGHQETQYF
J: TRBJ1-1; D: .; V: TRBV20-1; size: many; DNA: TGCAGTGCTAGGGGGTCCATGAACACTGAAGCTTTCTTT; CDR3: CSARGSMNTEAFF
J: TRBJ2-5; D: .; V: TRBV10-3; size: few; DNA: TGTGCCATCAGTGAGTCTAACCAAGAGACCCAGTACTTC; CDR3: CAISESNQETQYF
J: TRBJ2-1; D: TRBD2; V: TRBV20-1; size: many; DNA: TGCAGTGCTGGGAGACTAGCGGGAAACAATGAGCAGTTCTTC; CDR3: CSAGRLAGNNEQFF
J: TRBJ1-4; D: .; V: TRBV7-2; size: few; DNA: TGTGCCAGCAGCTTAGGAGGGGAAGATGAAAAACTGTTTTTT; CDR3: CASSLGGEDEKLFF
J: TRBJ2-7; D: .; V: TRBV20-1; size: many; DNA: TGCAGTGCTAGATCTACAGGGTCTGGCGAGCAGTACTTC; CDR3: CSARSTGSGEQYF
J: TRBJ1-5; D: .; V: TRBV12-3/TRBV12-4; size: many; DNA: TGTGCCAGCAGGGGAAGTGTAGGGGCCCCCAATCAGCCCCAGCATTTT; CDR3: CASRGSVGAPNQPQHF
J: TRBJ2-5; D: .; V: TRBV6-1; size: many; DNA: TGTGCCAGCAGTGCCACAGGGAGGGGGGAGACCCAGTACTTC; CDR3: CASSATGRGETQYF
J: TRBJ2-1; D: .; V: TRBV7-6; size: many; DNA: TGTGCCAGCAGCTTCGAAGGTCTAGCCATGTCCAATGAGCAGTTCTTC; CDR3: CASSFEGLAMSNEQFF
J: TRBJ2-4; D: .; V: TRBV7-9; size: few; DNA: TGTGCCAGCAGCTTAGAATCGTGGCTAGCCAAAAACATTCAGTACTTC; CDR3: CASSLESWLAKNIQYF
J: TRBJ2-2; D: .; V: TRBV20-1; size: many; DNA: TGCAGTGCTAGACTAGCGCGGGAGCTGTTTTTT; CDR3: CSARLARELFF
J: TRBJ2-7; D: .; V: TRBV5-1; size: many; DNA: TGCGCCAGCAGCTTGGAAGGGAGGAGCTCCTACGAGCAGTACTTC; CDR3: CASSLEGRSSYEQYF
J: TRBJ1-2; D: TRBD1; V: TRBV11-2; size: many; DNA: TGTGCCAGCAGCTTAGAAACGGGGAGGACAGGGTGGTATGGCTACACCTTC; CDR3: CASSLETGRTGWYGYTF
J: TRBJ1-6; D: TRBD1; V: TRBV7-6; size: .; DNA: TGTGCCAGCAGCTTAAAAGGGGGCGCAACTAATGACAATTCACCCCTCCACTTT; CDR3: CASSLKGGATNDNSPLHF
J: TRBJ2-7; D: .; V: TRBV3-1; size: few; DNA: TGTGCCAGCAGCCAACGCACGGGGCCCACCCCCCACGAGCAGTACTTC; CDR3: CASSQRTGPTPHEQYF
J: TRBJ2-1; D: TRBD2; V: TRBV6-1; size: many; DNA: TGTGCCAGCATCCTCCTAGCGGGAGCGGCGAATGAGCAGTTCTTC; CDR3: CASILLAGAANEQFF
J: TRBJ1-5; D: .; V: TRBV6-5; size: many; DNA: TGTGCCAGCAGGGGCAACAGCAATCAGCCCCAGCATTTT; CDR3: CASRGNSNQPQHF
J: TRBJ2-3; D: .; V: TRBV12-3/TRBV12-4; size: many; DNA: TGTGCCAGCAGTTCCGGGTCGAGGGATACGCAGTATTTT; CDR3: CASSSGSRDTQYF
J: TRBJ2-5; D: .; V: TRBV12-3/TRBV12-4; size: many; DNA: TGTGCCAGCAGTCGTTCCCTGGACAGTGATCAAGAGACCCAGTACTTC; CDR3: CASSRSLDSDQETQYF
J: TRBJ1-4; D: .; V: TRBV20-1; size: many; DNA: TGCAGTGCTAGAGATACGGCGTCCACTGGGGATGAAAAACTGTTTTTT; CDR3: CSARDTASTGDEKLFF
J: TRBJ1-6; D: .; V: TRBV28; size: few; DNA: TGTGCCAGCAGTTTACGGGCAGGGAGGAATAATTCACCCCTCCACTTT; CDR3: CASSLRAGRNNSPLHF
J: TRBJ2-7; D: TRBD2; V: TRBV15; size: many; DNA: TGTGCCACCAGCGGGATAGCGGGAGCGGGGCAAACCTACGAGCAGTACTTC; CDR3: CATSGIAGAGQTYEQYF
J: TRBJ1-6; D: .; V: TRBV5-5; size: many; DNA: TGTGCCAGCAGCATCGGTACAAGCTCCTATAATTCACCCCTCCACTTT; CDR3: CASSIGTSSYNSPLHF
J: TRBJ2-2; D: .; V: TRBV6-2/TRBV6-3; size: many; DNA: TGTGCCAGCACCTTTTCCCCACCTTGGCAAGGAGACACCGGGGAGCTGTTTTTT; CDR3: CASTFSPPWQGDTGELFF
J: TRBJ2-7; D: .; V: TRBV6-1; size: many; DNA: TGTGCCAGCAGTGACAGGGTCCCCTACGAGCAGTACTTC; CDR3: CASSDRVPYEQYF
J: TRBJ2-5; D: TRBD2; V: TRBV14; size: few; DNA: TGTGCCAGCAGCCAAGAACTAGCGGGAGGTCCGGGAGAGACCCAGTACTTC; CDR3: CASSQELAGGPGETQYF
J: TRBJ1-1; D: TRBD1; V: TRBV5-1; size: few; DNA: TGCGCCAGCACCCCCACAGGGGAGGCTGAAGCTTTCTTT; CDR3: CASTPTGEAEAFF
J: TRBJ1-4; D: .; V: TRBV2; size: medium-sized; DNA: TGTGCCAGCAGGTGGACAGTAAGCGGCAAACTGTTTTTT; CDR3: CASRWTVSGKLFF
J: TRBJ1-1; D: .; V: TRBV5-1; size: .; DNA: TGCGCCAGCAGTTTATACCGACGGGCTCGGTTTTGGGAAGCTTTCTTT; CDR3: CASSLYRRARFWEAFF
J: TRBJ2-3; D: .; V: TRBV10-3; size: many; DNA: TGTGCCATCGAGCGAGATGGTAGCACAGATACGCAGTATTTT; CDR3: CAIERDGSTDTQYF
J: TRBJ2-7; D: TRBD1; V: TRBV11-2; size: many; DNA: TGTGCCAGCAGCTTAGAGAATACGGGACAGTACTACGAGCAGTACTTC; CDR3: CASSLENTGQYYEQYF
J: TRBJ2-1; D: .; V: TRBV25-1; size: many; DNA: TGTGCCAGCAGTGACGCCGGGACCCCGGCCAATGAGCAGTTCTTC; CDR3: CASSDAGTPANEQFF
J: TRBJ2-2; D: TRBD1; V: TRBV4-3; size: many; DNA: TGCGCCAGCAGCCAAGATGGGACAGGGATCGGGGAGCTGTTTTTT; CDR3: CASSQDGTGIGELFF
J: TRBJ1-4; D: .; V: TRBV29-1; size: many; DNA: TGCAGCGTTGAAATTAACCAGGGGGAAAAACTGTTTTTT; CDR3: CSVEINQGEKLFF
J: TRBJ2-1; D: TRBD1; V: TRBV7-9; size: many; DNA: TGTGCCAGCAGCTACGGGACAGGGCCTCTCTCCTACAATGAGCAGTTCTTC; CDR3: CASSYGTGPLSYNEQFF
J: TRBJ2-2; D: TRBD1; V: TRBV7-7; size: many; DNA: TGTGCCAGCAGCGCCGGGACAGGGGATCTCCGGGAGCTGTTTTTT; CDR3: CASSAGTGDLRELFF
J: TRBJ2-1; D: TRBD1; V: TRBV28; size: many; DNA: TGTGCCAGCAGTCCTCCACAGGGGGCGGCTGGATATGAGCAGTTCTTC; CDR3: CASSPPQGAAGYEQFF
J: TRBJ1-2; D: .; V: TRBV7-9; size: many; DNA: TGTGCCAGCAGCTTACGTTCAGGGAGTTATGGCTACACCTTC; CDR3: CASSLRSGSYGYTF